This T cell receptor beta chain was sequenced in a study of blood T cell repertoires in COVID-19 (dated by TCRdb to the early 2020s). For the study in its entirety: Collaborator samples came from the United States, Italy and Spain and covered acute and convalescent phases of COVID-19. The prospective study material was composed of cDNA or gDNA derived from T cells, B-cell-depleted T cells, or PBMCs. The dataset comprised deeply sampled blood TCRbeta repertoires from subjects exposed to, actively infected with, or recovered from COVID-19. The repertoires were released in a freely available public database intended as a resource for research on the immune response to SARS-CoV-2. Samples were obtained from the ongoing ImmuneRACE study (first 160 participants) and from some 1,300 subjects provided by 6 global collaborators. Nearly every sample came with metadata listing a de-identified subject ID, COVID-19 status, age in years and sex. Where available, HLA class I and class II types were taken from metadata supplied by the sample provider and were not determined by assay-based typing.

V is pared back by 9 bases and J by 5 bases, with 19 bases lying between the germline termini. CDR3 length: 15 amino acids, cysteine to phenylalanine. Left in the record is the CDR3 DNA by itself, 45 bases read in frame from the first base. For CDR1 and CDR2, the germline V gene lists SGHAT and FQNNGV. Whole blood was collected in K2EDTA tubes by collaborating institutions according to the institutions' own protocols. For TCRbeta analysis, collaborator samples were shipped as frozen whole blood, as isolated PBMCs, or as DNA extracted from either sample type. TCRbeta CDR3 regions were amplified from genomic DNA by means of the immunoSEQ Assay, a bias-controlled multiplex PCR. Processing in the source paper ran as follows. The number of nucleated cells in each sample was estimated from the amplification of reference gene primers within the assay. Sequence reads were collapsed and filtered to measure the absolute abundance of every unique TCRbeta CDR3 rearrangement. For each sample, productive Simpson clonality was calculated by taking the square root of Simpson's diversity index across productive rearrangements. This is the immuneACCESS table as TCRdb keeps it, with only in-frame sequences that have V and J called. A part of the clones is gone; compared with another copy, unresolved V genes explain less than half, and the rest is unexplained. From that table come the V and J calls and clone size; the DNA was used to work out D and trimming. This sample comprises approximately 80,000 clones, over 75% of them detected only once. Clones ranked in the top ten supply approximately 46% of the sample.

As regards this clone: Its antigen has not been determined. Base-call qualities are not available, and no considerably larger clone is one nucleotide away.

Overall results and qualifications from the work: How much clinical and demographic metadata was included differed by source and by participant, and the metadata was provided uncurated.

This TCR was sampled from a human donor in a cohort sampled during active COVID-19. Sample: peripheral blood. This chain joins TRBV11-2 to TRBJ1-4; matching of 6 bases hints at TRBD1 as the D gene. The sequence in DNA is TGTGCCAGTTCGGATCGACGGGGGGCAAATGAAAAACTGTTTTTT. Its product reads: CASSDRRGANEKLFF.